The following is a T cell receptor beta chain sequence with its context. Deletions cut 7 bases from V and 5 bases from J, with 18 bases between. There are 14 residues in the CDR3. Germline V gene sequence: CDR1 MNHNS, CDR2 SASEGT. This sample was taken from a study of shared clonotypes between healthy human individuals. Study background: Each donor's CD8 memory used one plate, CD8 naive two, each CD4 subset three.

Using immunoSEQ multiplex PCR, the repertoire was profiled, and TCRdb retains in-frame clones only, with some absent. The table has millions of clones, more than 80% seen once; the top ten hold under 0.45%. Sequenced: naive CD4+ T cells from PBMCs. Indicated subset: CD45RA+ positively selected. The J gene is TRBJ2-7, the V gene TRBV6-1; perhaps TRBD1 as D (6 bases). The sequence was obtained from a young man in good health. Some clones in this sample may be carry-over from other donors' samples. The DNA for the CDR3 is TGTGCCAGCACCTTAGGGGGATTGGGGGACGAGCAGTACTTC. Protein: CASTLGGLGDEQYF.